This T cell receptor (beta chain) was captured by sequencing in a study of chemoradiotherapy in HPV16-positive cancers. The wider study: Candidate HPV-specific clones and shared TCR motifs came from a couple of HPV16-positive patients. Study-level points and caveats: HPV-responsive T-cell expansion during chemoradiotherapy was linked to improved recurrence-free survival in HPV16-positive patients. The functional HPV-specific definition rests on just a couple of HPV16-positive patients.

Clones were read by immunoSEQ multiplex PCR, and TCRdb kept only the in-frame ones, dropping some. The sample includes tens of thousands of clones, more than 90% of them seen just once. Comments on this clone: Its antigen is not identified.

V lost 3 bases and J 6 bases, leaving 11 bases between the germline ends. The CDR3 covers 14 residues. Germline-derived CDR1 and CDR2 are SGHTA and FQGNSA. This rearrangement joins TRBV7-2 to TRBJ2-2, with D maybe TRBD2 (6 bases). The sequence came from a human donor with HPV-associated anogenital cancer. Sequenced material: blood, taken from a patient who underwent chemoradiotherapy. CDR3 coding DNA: TGTGCCAGCAGCTTCACTAGCCCAGCCGGGGAGCTGTTTTTT. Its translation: CASSFTSPAGELFF.